This T cell receptor beta chain was found in a study of cytomegalovirus exposure and HLA in healthy donors. Findings and caveats of the study: Earlier findings revealed that most TCR beta V segments proved productive either about 90% or about 30% of the time. In a later analysis, productive TCRs from donors in an Asian-associated ancestry cluster reportedly carried fewer N-insertions than the cohort mean. As was reported, the classifier diagnosed cytomegalovirus status with high specificity and sensitivity.

In the PCR, 60 Vbeta and 13 Jbeta primers were used. This table comes from immunoSEQ multiplex PCR, and its TCRdb copy is limited to in-frame clones, with some not included. The repertoire includes 80,000 to 100,000 clones, more than 60% of them detected once, and approximately 11% sits in the top ten. CDR1 is SNHLY, CDR2 FYNNEI, per germline. V was pared by 5 bases and J by 5 bases, with 6 bases of the junction left unmatched. This CDR3 is built from 14 residues. A remark on this clone: Its antigen remains unknown.

The TCR comes from a man aged 18 to 29 in good health and CMV-seropositive. Specimen: PBMCs. The V gene is TRBV2, the J gene TRBJ2-5; TRBD2 aligns across 9 bases. The CDR3 is CASSKGTSWETQYF. CDR3 nucleotide sequence: TGTGCCAGCAGTAAGGGGACTAGCTGGGAGACCCAGTACTTC. Based on the CDR3 plus reference TRBV2 and TRBJ2-5, the full variable domain is EPEVTQTPSHQVTQMGQEVILRCVPISNHLYFYWYRQILGQKVEFLVSFYNNEISEKSEIFDDQFSVERPDGSNFTLKIRSTKLEDSAMYFCASSKGTSWETQYFGPGTRLLVL.